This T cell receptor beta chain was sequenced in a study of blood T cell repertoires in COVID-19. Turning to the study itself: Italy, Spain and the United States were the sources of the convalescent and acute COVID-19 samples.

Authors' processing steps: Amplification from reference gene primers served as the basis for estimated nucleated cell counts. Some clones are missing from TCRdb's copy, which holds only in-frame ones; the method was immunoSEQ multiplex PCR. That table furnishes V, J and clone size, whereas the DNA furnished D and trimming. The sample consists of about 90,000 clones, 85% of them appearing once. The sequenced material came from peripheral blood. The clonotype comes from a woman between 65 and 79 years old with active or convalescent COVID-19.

For the CDR3, the DNA is TGTGCCACCAGTGACCCGGACAGGGGCGAGCAGTTCTTC. Protein sequence: CATSDPDRGEQFF. V usage is TRBV24-1 and J usage is TRBJ2-1; the match to TRBD1 covers 9 bases. The CDR3 runs to 13 residues. From germline, CDR1 is KGHDR and CDR2 SFDVKD. Germline trimming cut 4 bases from V and 10 bases from J; bases unmatched to any gene: 4.